The 9 T cell receptor beta chains given below trace back to one sample, sequenced in a study of T cell clonality in common variable immunodeficiency. For these receptors, no antigen is known. General observations from the study: Fewer deletions and N-nucleotide insertions were reportedly seen in common variable immunodeficiency TCR beta sequences.

Produced via immunoSEQ multiplex PCR; TCRdb's table is partial and in-frame only. The sample presents approximately 17,000 clones, none singletons. What was sequenced was peripheral blood mononuclear cells. The receptors stem from a human donor with common variable immunodeficiency.

About this clone itself: The sequenced fragment ends 3 residues before the CDR3 boundary, so the rest is inferred from the germline J gene. V gene TRBV2 combines with J gene TRBJ2-7; 10 nucleotides line up with TRBD1. The CDR3 has 17 amino acids. The junction had 5 bases not matched to a gene; V was cut back by 0 bases and J by 0 bases. Germline CDR1 is SNHLY and CDR2 is FYNNEI. The part of the CDR3 DNA that was read is TGTGCCAGCAGTGAAGCGCTCGGGACAGGGGACTCCTACGAG. Its translation is CASSEALGTGDSYE. Given in full, the CDR3 is CASSEALGTGDSYEQYF.

In the case of this clone: The CDR3 goes on 3 residues after the read ends, and that part is filled in from the germline J gene. The chain employs TRBV19 and TRBJ2-1, with TRBD2 matching over 7 bases. The CDR3 loop spans 16 amino acids. Germline CDR1 LNHDA, CDR2 SQIVND (reference sequence). Unmatched junction bases numbered 8, after V lost 4 bases and J lost 2 bases. The sequenced part of the CDR3 DNA is TGTGCCAGTAGTAACCCGGGGGAGGGCACCTACAATGAG. Amino acids: CASSNPGEGTYNE. The full CDR3 protein is CASSNPGEGTYNEQFF.

This clone was observed a few times. The CDR3 end is not reached by the read, which stops 3 residues before it; the germline J gene fills it in. The rearrangement links TRBV2 to TRBJ2-1; no definite D call. The CDR3 sequence is 12 residues long. V gave up 8 bases and J gave up 9 bases, with 14 bases separating them. The germline V gene has CDR1 SNHLY and CDR2 FYNNEI. The CDR3 spells CASGGSVREQFF. Partial CDR3 DNA: TGTGCCAGCGGCGGTTCGGTTCGTGAG. Looking up the rest from reference TRBV2 and TRBJ2-1 gives the full variable domain: EPEVTQTPSHQVTQMGQEVILRCVPISNHLYFYWYRQILGQKVEFLVSFYNNEISEKSEIFDDQFSVERPDGSNFTLKIRSTKLEDSAMYFCASGGSVREQFFGPGTRLTVL.

This clone was detected ten times or more. The sequenced fragment ends 3 residues before the CDR3 boundary, so the rest is inferred from the germline J gene. V gene TRBV12-5 combines with J gene TRBJ2-1; 8 bases line up with TRBD2. This CDR3 has 17 amino acids. Germline V gives CDR1 LGHNT, CDR2 FRNRAP. After removal of 0 bases from V and 7 bases from J, the junction contained 11 bases not matched to a gene. The sequenced part of the CDR3 DNA is TGTGCTAGTGGTTTGGTCCCCAGCGGGGGCCAGAGGAATGAG. This codes for CASGLVPSGGQRNE. The whole CDR3 region reads CASGLVPSGGQRNEQFF. Variable domain in full (rest from reference TRBV12-5 and TRBJ2-1): DARVTQTPRHKVTEMGQEVTMRCQPILGHNTVFWYRQTMMQGLELLAYFRNRAPLDDSGMPKDRFSAEMPDATLATLKIQPSEPRDSAVYFCASGLVPSGGQRNEQFFGPGTRLTVL.

Notes on this clone: The read is 3 residues too short to cover the CDR3 end, so that end is filled in from the germline J gene. J is TRBJ1-2 and V is TRBV29-1; 8 bases fit TRBD1. Germline CDR1 is SQVTM and CDR2 is ANQGSEA. The CDR3 length is 12 residues. This CDR3 reads CSVGSGGYGYTF. The CDR3 DNA, read in part, is TGCAGCGTAGGCTCAGGGGGCTACGGC.

This clone was counted a few times. The read ends 3 residues shy of where the CDR3 ends; the end is completed using the germline J gene. This chain connects TRBV2 to TRBJ1-4; TRBD1 matches at 11 bases. This CDR3 has 15 amino acids. In germline, CDR1 is SNHLY, CDR2 FYNNEI. The junction had 5 bases not matched to a gene; V was cut back by 4 bases and J by 7 bases. CDR3 amino acids: CASSGRDRGSEKLFF. The sequenced CDR3 bases are TGTGCCAGCAGTGGACGGGACAGGGGGAGTGAAAAA.

This clone was found a few times. The read terminates 3 residues ahead of where the CDR3 ends, so the germline J gene completes it. V and J are TRBV7-9 and TRBJ2-5; D is ambiguous. V lost 1 base and J lost 2, with 8 bases in between. CDR1 SEHNR and CDR2 FQNEAQ come from the germline V gene (reference sequence). The CDR3 runs 14 residues. CDR3 DNA (partial): TGTGCCAGCAGCTTAGGGCTGTTTCAAGAGACC. The encoded protein is CASSLGLFQET. In full, the CDR3 is CASSLGLFQETQYF.

This clone appeared many times. The read ends 3 residues shy of where the CDR3 ends; the end is completed using the germline J gene. This chain joins TRBV18 and TRBJ2-3, with TRBD2 matching 11 bases. The CDR3 is 16 amino acids. The V gene's germline CDR1 is KGHSH and CDR2 LQKENI. J was trimmed by 2 bases and V by 3 bases; bases with no gene match: 4. The CDR3 region is CASSPETSGTTDTQYF. The covered CDR3 bases are TGTGCCAGCTCACCGGAGACTAGCGGGACCACAGATACG.

There are many counts of this clone. The read finishes 3 residues shy of the CDR3 end, and the germline J gene is used to complete it. The chain is built from TRBV5-1 and TRBJ2-1; 7 positions match TRBD1. The CDR3 runs to 15 residues. Trimming took 0 bases from V and 6 from J; bases not matched to a gene: 6. Germline CDR1 reads SGHRS; CDR2 reads YFSETQ. Here the CDR3 reads CASSLGQGTVNEQFF. CDR3 bases read: TGCGCCAGCAGCTTGGGACAGGGAACCGTCAATGAG.